The 21 T cell receptor beta chains reported below all come from one sample, sequenced in a study of OX40 agonist ivuxolimab in advanced cancers. Sequenced by immunoSEQ multiplex PCR; TCRdb stores in-frame clones only, minus some. The repertoire has some 90,000 clones, about 90% of them found once; the top ten carry roughly 1.1%. The sequencing here drew on CD4+ or CD8+ T cells sorted from blood, taken in a trial of the OX40 agonist ivuxolimab. Source of these receptors: an adult with an advanced solid tumor such as melanoma, head and neck, liver or kidney cancer.

J is TRBJ1-1 and V is TRBV5-4, with TRBD1 as a possible D gene (5 bases). V lost 4 bases and J 3 bases, leaving 7 bases between the germline ends. The CDR3 covers 12 residues. Looked up from germline, CDR1 is SGHNT and CDR2 is YYREEE (reference sequence). CDR3 DNA sequence: TGTGCCAGCAGCACCAGGGACACTGAAGCTTTCTTT. Translated: CASSTRDTEAFF. The full variable domain, completed using reference TRBV5-4 and TRBJ1-1, is ETGVTQSPTHLIKTRGQQVTLRCSSQSGHNTVSWYQQALGQGPQFIFQYYREEENGRGNFPPRFSGLQFPNYSSELNVNALELDDSALYLCASSTRDTEAFFGQGTRLTVV.

The table lists this clone with a count of one. The chain carries TRBV28 and TRBJ2-7; no clear D. Between the trimmed V and J ends, which lost 6 bases and 4 bases, there was a span of 16 bases. CDR3 size: 14 residues. CDR1 and CDR2 from the germline V gene are MDHEN and SYDVKM. The CDR3 here is CASRKQFSAYEQYF. The CDR3 DNA reads TGTGCCAGCAGGAAACAGTTTTCCGCTTACGAGCAGTACTTC.

The CDR3 region has the DNA TGTGCCAGCAGTTTCCCAGGGACAGCGAACACTGAAGCTTTCTTT. Amino acid sequence: CASSFPGTANTEAFF. This chain joins TRBV28 and TRBJ1-1; 7 positions agree with TRBD1. This CDR3 is built from 15 residues. The V and J ends lost 3 bases and 1 base, in that order; junction bases with no gene match: 5. From germline, CDR1 is MDHEN and CDR2 SYDVKM.

The chain recombines TRBV7-9 with TRBJ1-2, with D possibly TRBD1 on 5 matching bases. CDR3 length: 14 amino acids. The V gene's germline CDR1 is SEHNR and CDR2 FQNEAQ (reference sequence). The germline V and J ends were trimmed by 4 bases and 7 bases, with 16 bases remaining between them. The CDR3 is CASSSATARLGYTF. CDR3 in DNA: TGTGCCAGCAGCTCCGCGACAGCCAGGCTTGGCTACACCTTC.

This chain links TRBV19 with TRBJ2-7; D is uncertain. This CDR3 is built from 14 residues. V was pared by 3 bases and J by 6 bases, with 15 bases between. The germline V gene encodes CDR1 LNHDA and CDR2 SQIVND (reference sequence). The CDR3 loop is CASSIRTRAGEQYF. CDR3 nucleotides: TGTGCCAGTAGTATCCGCACTCGGGCTGGCGAGCAGTACTTC.

The V call is TRBV2, the J call TRBJ2-2; a weak D match, TRBD2 (6 bases). The CDR3 is 13 amino acids. Looked up from germline, CDR1 is SNHLY and CDR2 is FYNNEI. Trimming stripped 7 bases from V and 5 bases from J, with 11 bases between. CDR3 coding DNA: TGTGCCAGCAAACGGGGGTGGACCGGGGAGCTGTTTTTT. This encodes CASKRGWTGELFF.

This rearrangement joins TRBV7-9 to TRBJ2-1, with 8 bases fitting TRBD1. With 4 bases clipped from V and 9 bases from J, the junction kept 11 bases outside the gene matches. CDR3 length: 15 amino acids. CDR1 is SEHNR, CDR2 FQNEAQ, per germline (reference sequence). The CDR3 loop is CASSSSYDRGGEQFF. CDR3 coding DNA: TGTGCCAGCAGCTCCAGTTACGACAGGGGCGGTGAGCAGTTCTTC.

This chain links TRBV28 with TRBJ2-2; D is undetermined. Between the trimmed V and J ends, which lost 5 bases and 0 bases, there was a span of 16 bases. Germline lookup yields CDR1 MDHEN and CDR2 SYDVKM. The CDR3 is made up of 17 amino acids. In DNA, the CDR3 is TGTGCCAGCAGTGTCCCCCCCGGATCCTCGAACACCGGGGAGCTGTTTTTT. Amino acids: CASSVPPGSSNTGELFF.

The rearrangement joins TRBV6-1 to TRBJ1-3; no clear D gene. V lost 8 bases, J lost 0 bases, and 11 bases lay in between. The length of the CDR3 is 14 residues. Per germline, CDR1 MNHNS and CDR2 SASEGT. This CDR3 is CASFPRGSGNTIYF. The CDR3 region has the DNA TGTGCCAGCTTCCCCCGAGGCTCTGGAAACACCATATATTTT.

The V gene is TRBV18, the J gene TRBJ2-7; TRBD1 aligns across 8 bases. Germline loops: CDR1 KGHSH, CDR2 LQKENI. This CDR3 has 14 residues. Trimming at V came to 3 bases and at J to 7 bases, leaving 8 bases not matched to a gene. Here the CDR3 DNA reads TGTGCCAGCTCACCGGGACAGGAGGGTTTTGAGCAGTACTTC. It codes for CASSPGQEGFEQYF.

This chain uses TRBV6-5 with TRBJ2-6; D unclear. V was shortened by 6 bases and J by 6 bases, with 12 bases between the two germline ends. Germline V gene sequence: CDR1 MNHEY, CDR2 SVGAGI. The CDR3 runs 14 residues. CDR3 in DNA: TGTGCCAGCAGCCCCTATTTTGCGGCCAACGTCCTGACTTTC. It is translated as CASSPYFAANVLTF.

The rearrangement uses TRBV11-2 and TRBJ1-5; 11 positions match TRBD1. Losses at the gene ends were 5 bases for V and 4 bases for J; bases not matched to a gene: 4. Germline lookup yields CDR1 SGHAT and CDR2 FQNNGV. This CDR3 is 15 amino acids long. The CDR3 reads CASSKGTGGNQPQHF. The CDR3 region has the DNA TGTGCCAGCAGCAAGGGGACAGGGGGGAATCAGCCCCAGCATTTT. Full variable domain (remainder filled in from reference TRBV11-2 and TRBJ1-5): EAGVAQSPRYKIIEKRQSVAFWCNPISGHATLYWYQQILGQGPKLLIQFQNNGVVDDSQLPKDRFSAERLKGVDSTLKIQPAKLEDSAVYLCASSKGTGGNQPQHFGDGTRLSIL.

The J gene is TRBJ2-6, the V gene TRBV5-1; D unresolved. The V gene lost 0 bases and the J gene lost 5 bases, with 12 bases spanning the gap. This CDR3 region has 16 residues. Looked up from germline, CDR1 is SGHRS and CDR2 is YFSETQ. The CDR3 loop reads CASSLGLNNWANVLTF. CDR3 DNA sequence: TGCGCCAGCAGCTTGGGACTCAATAATTGGGCCAACGTCCTGACTTTC.

V usage is TRBV30 and J usage is TRBJ1-4; D is perhaps TRBD1 (5 bases). Germline CDR1 reads GTSNPN; CDR2 reads SVGIG (reference sequence). The CDR3 runs to 17 residues. V lost 2 bases and J 0 bases, leaving 16 bases between the germline ends. CDR3 bases: TGTGCCTGGAGTAGAATGGGGCTAGGAACAACTAATGAAAAACTGTTTTTT. Its translation: CAWSRMGLGTTNEKLFF.

This clone was detected once. The chain employs TRBV7-5 and TRBJ2-3; no DNA check was done on the table's D call, TRBD1. TRBV7-5 is a pseudogene locus. The CDR3 extends over 16 amino acids. CDR3 DNA: TGTGCCAGAAGCTTAGTAGGAGACAGAAGCACAGATACGCAGTATTTT. This encodes CARSLVGDRSTDTQYF.

The CDR3, as DNA: TGTGCCTGGAGTTCTAGGGGAGCGGGTGAAAAACTGTTTTTT. This gives the protein CAWSSRGAGEKLFF. The chain couples TRBV30 to TRBJ1-4; D is perhaps TRBD1 (5 bases). V lost 2 bases and J lost 7, with 14 bases in between. CDR3 length equals 14 residues. CDR1 and CDR2 (germline): GTSNPN, SVGIG (reference sequence).

The chain has TRBV18 and TRBJ2-1; the match to TRBD2 covers 10 bases. CDR1 and CDR2 from the germline V gene are KGHSH and LQKENI. After removal of 5 bases from V and 2 bases from J, the junction contained 3 bases not matched to a gene. The CDR3 is 15 amino acids. CDR3 region: CASSELAGTYNEQFF. The CDR3 DNA reads TGTGCCAGCTCAGAACTAGCGGGGACCTACAATGAGCAGTTCTTC.

The chain carries TRBV5-1 and TRBJ2-2, with 9 bases that match TRBD1. The CDR3 is made up of 16 amino acids. CDR1 is SGHRS and CDR2 is YFSETQ in the germline V gene. V lost 3 bases to trimming and J lost 1 base; unmatched junction nucleotides: 4. CDR3 bases: TGCGCCAGCAGCTCGGGACAGGGCGGGAACACCGGGGAGCTGTTTTTT. It is translated as CASSSGQGGNTGELFF.

V gene TRBV21-1 combines with J gene TRBJ1-5; the table assigns TRBD1, which was not confirmed against the DNA. TRBV21-1 represents a pseudogene. The CDR3 is 20 amino acids. This CDR3 reads CASSPRGPGTGNRGNQPQHF. The CDR3 DNA reads as TGTGCCAGCAGCCCGAGGGGGCCCGGGACAGGGAATCGGGGCAATCAGCCCCAGCATTTT.

This rearrangement joins TRBV28 to TRBJ1-4, with a possible D match to TRBD1 (5 bases). Looked up from germline, CDR1 is MDHEN and CDR2 is SYDVKM. Trimming left V 6 bases short and J 4 bases short, with 15 bases between. The CDR3 length is 15 residues. The CDR3 loop reads CASSDPGRRNEKLFF. The CDR3 coding sequence is TGTGCCAGCAGCGACCCGGGACGGCGTAATGAAAAACTGTTTTTT.

The chain employs TRBV29-1 and TRBJ2-6; 7 bases are shared with TRBD1. From germline, CDR1 is SQVTM and CDR2 ANQGSEA. V was pared by 5 bases and J by 2 bases, with 6 bases of the junction left unmatched. The CDR3 is 15 residues long. The CDR3 coding sequence is TGCAGCGTTATTGAGGGGGCGACTGGGGCCAACGTCCTGACTTTC. Amino acid sequence: CSVIEGATGANVLTF. The full variable domain, in which reference TRBV29-1 and TRBJ2-6 provide the parts outside the CDR3, is SAVISQKPSRDICQRGTSLTIQCQVDSQVTMMFWYRQQPGQSLTLIATANQGSEATYESGFVIDKFPISRPNLTFSTLTVSNMSPEDSSIYLCSVIEGATGANVLTFGAGSRLTVL.